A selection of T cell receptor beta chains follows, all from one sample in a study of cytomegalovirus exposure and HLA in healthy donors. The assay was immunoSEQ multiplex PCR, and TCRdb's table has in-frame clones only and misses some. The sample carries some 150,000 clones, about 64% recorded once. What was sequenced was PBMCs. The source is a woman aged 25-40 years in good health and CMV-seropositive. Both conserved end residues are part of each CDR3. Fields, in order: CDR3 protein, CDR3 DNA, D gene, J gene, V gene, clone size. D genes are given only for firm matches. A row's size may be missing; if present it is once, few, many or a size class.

CDR3 protein: CASSFPETGSLGQYF
CDR3 DNA: TGTGCCAGCAGCTTCCCCGAAACCGGGTCCCTAGGGCAGTACTTC
D gene: -
J gene: TRBJ2-7
V gene: TRBV7-9
clone size: few

CDR3 protein: CASSEGQGAWGYTF
CDR3 DNA: TGTGCCAGCAGTGAAGGGCAGGGGGCGTGGGGCTACACCTTC
D gene: TRBD1
J gene: TRBJ1-2
V gene: TRBV2
clone size: -

CDR3 protein: CASSFLSDTQYF
CDR3 DNA: TGTGCCAGCAGCTTTTTAAGCGATACGCAGTATTTT
D gene: -
J gene: TRBJ2-3
V gene: TRBV7-9
clone size: few

CDR3 protein: CASTQGSLRNTIYF
CDR3 DNA: TGCGCCAGCACACAGGGATCTCTAAGAAACACCATATATTTT
D gene: -
J gene: TRBJ1-3
V gene: TRBV5-1
clone size: -

CDR3 protein: CASRAPNTEAFF
CDR3 DNA: TGTGCCAGCAGGGCCCCGAACACTGAAGCTTTCTTT
D gene: -
J gene: TRBJ1-1
V gene: TRBV25-1
clone size: -

CDR3 protein: CASSIVDREQPQHF
CDR3 DNA: TGTGCCAGTAGTATAGTGGACAGGGAACAGCCCCAGCATTTT
D gene: TRBD1
J gene: TRBJ1-5
V gene: TRBV19
clone size: -

CDR3 protein: CASSLVSQGLADTQYF
CDR3 DNA: TGTGCCAGCAGCTTAGTAAGTCAGGGCCTCGCAGATACGCAGTATTTT
D gene: -
J gene: TRBJ2-3
V gene: TRBV7-9
clone size: few

CDR3 protein: CASSQGAGIREQFF
CDR3 DNA: TGCGCCAGCAGCCAAGGGGCGGGTATCCGTGAGCAGTTCTTC
D gene: -
J gene: TRBJ2-1
V gene: TRBV4-1
clone size: -

CDR3 protein: CASSYPGGDSEHLHF
CDR3 DNA: TGTGCCAGCAGTTACCCGGGGGGAGATAGCGAGCATCTGCACTTC
D gene: TRBD2
J gene: TRBJ2-5
V gene: TRBV6-5
clone size: -

CDR3 protein: CASSVGLRGGLDEQFF
CDR3 DNA: TGTGCCAGCAGCGTAGGATTGCGGGGGGGCCTGGATGAGCAGTTCTTC
D gene: TRBD2
J gene: TRBJ2-1
V gene: TRBV9
clone size: few

CDR3 protein: CASSTTITKTEAFF
CDR3 DNA: TGTGCCAGTAGTACTACCATTACCAAGACTGAAGCTTTCTTT
D gene: -
J gene: TRBJ1-1
V gene: TRBV19
clone size: -

CDR3 protein: CASNLYGGSYGYTF
CDR3 DNA: TGTGCCAGCAATCTCTACGGGGGTAGCTATGGCTACACCTTC
D gene: -
J gene: TRBJ1-2
V gene: TRBV28
clone size: -

CDR3 protein: CASSLPGGPSGNTIYF
CDR3 DNA: TGTGCCAGCAGCCTACCGGGGGGCCCCTCTGGAAACACCATATATTTT
D gene: -
J gene: TRBJ1-3
V gene: TRBV6-6
clone size: -

CDR3 protein: CATSGGLAGVGYEQYF
CDR3 DNA: TGTGCCACCAGCGGCGGACTAGCGGGGGTGGGCTACGAGCAGTACTTC
D gene: TRBD2
J gene: TRBJ2-7
V gene: TRBV15
clone size: -

CDR3 protein: CATRHLKRATDTQYF
CDR3 DNA: TGTGCCACCAGACATCTTAAGCGGGCCACAGATACGCAGTATTTT
D gene: -
J gene: TRBJ2-3
V gene: TRBV6-5
clone size: -

CDR3 protein: CASSQQGGDGYTF
CDR3 DNA: TGTGCCAGCAGCCAGCAGGGAGGCGATGGCTACACCTTC
D gene: -
J gene: TRBJ1-2
V gene: TRBV11-3
clone size: -

CDR3 protein: CASSLYRVGDTEAFF
CDR3 DNA: TGTGCCAGCAGCCTTTACAGGGTTGGGGACACTGAAGCTTTCTTT
D gene: -
J gene: TRBJ1-1
V gene: TRBV14
clone size: -

CDR3 protein: CASSSRDRRSSYNSPLHF
CDR3 DNA: TGTGCCAGCAGTAGCCGGGACAGGAGGAGCTCCTATAATTCACCCCTCCACTTT
D gene: TRBD1
J gene: TRBJ1-6
V gene: TRBV27
clone size: few

CDR3 protein: CASSTRVPWHNSPLHF
CDR3 DNA: TGTGCCAGCAGCACCCGTGTACCATGGCATAATTCACCCCTCCACTTT
D gene: -
J gene: TRBJ1-6
V gene: TRBV21-1
clone size: -

CDR3 protein: CASMEGTEAFF
CDR3 DNA: TGTGCCAGCATGGAGGGCACTGAAGCTTTCTTT
D gene: -
J gene: TRBJ1-1
V gene: TRBV6-5
clone size: few

CDR3 protein: CASSKGRDRVYEQYF
CDR3 DNA: TGTGCCAGCAGCAAAGGCCGGGACAGGGTATACGAGCAGTACTTC
D gene: -
J gene: TRBJ2-7
V gene: TRBV21-1
clone size: -

CDR3 protein: CASSLFVGGGSTGELFF
CDR3 DNA: -
D gene: -
J gene: TRBJ2-2
V gene: TRBV5-1
clone size: -

CDR3 protein: CASRSPTGFNEQFF
CDR3 DNA: TGTGCCAGCAGGTCACCGACAGGCTTCAATGAGCAGTTCTTC
D gene: -
J gene: TRBJ2-1
V gene: TRBV27
clone size: -

CDR3 protein: CASSYSRGNTEAFF
CDR3 DNA: TGTGCCAGCAGTTACTCGCGGGGGAACACTGAAGCTTTCTTT
D gene: -
J gene: TRBJ1-1
V gene: TRBV6-5
clone size: -

CDR3 protein: CASSLFQGTNTEAFF
CDR3 DNA: TGCGCCAGCAGCCTGTTTCAGGGGACGAACACTGAAGCTTTCTTT
D gene: -
J gene: TRBJ1-1
V gene: TRBV5-1
clone size: -

CDR3 protein: CASSQGVGDSGANVLTF
CDR3 DNA: TGTGCCAGCAGCCAAGGAGTGGGCGACTCTGGGGCCAACGTCCTGACTTTC
D gene: -
J gene: TRBJ2-6
V gene: TRBV4-2
clone size: -

CDR3 protein: CASSSPRGEQFF
CDR3 DNA: TGTGCCAGCAGCTCCCCTCGAGGTGAGCAGTTCTTC
D gene: -
J gene: TRBJ2-1
V gene: TRBV5-6
clone size: -

CDR3 protein: CASSSRGWGEEQYF
CDR3 DNA: TGTGCCAGTAGTAGTAGGGGTTGGGGGGAGGAGCAGTACTTC
D gene: -
J gene: TRBJ2-7
V gene: TRBV19
clone size: -

CDR3 protein: CASTGTGYEQYF
CDR3 DNA: TGTGCCAGCACCGGGACAGGGTACGAGCAGTACTTC
D gene: TRBD1
J gene: TRBJ2-7
V gene: TRBV6-1
clone size: -

CDR3 protein: CASLEPGGTVGFGRGYTF
CDR3 DNA: TGTGCCAGTTTAGAACCCGGAGGCACAGTAGGATTCGGGCGTGGCTACACCTTC
D gene: -
J gene: TRBJ1-2
V gene: TRBV28
clone size: few

CDR3 protein: CASSTLQRHGTEGYEQYF
CDR3 DNA: TGTGCCAGTAGTACCTTACAACGACACGGGACAGAGGGCTACGAGCAGTACTTC
D gene: TRBD1
J gene: TRBJ2-7
V gene: TRBV19
clone size: few

CDR3 protein: CAWSPSGTMYNEQFF
CDR3 DNA: TGTGCCTGGTCGCCTTCCGGGACTATGTACAATGAGCAGTTCTTC
D gene: TRBD2
J gene: TRBJ2-1
V gene: TRBV30
clone size: -

CDR3 protein: CASSLDRDNYQPQHF
CDR3 DNA: TGTGCCAGTAGTCTCGACCGGGACAACTATCAGCCCCAGCATTTT
D gene: -
J gene: TRBJ1-5
V gene: TRBV19
clone size: few

CDR3 protein: CASSIGRGRVYGYTF
CDR3 DNA: TGTGCCAGTAGTATCGGAAGGGGGCGAGTCTATGGCTACACCTTC
D gene: TRBD1
J gene: TRBJ1-2
V gene: TRBV19
clone size: -

CDR3 protein: CASSSTRQGWETQYF
CDR3 DNA: TGTGCCAGCAGCTCCACCAGACAGGGCTGGGAGACCCAGTACTTC
D gene: TRBD1
J gene: TRBJ2-5
V gene: TRBV13
clone size: -

CDR3 protein: CASSYRRAGGGYTF
CDR3 DNA: TGTGCCAGCAGTTACAGACGAGCGGGAGGTGGCTACACCTTC
D gene: -
J gene: TRBJ1-2
V gene: TRBV7-8
clone size: -

CDR3 protein: CASSPEGGGNTIYF
CDR3 DNA: TGTGCCAGCAGCCCCGAAGGGGGCGGGAACACCATATATTTT
D gene: TRBD1
J gene: TRBJ1-3
V gene: TRBV9
clone size: once

CDR3 protein: CASSASPLAGGPQETQYF
CDR3 DNA: TGCGCCAGCAGTGCGAGCCCGCTAGCGGGGGGGCCACAAGAGACCCAGTACTTC
D gene: TRBD2
J gene: TRBJ2-5
V gene: TRBV4-1
clone size: few

CDR3 protein: CASSSGTAHTDTQYF
CDR3 DNA: TGTGCCAGCAGCTCCGGGACAGCTCACACAGATACGCAGTATTTT
D gene: TRBD1
J gene: TRBJ2-3
V gene: TRBV5-6
clone size: -

CDR3 protein: CASSDSAGATDTQYF
CDR3 DNA: TGTGCCAGCAGTGACTCGGCAGGGGCCACAGATACGCAGTATTTT
D gene: -
J gene: TRBJ2-3
V gene: TRBV6-4
clone size: few

CDR3 protein: CATSGDSDEQYF
CDR3 DNA: TGTGCCACCAGCGGGGACAGTGACGAGCAGTACTTC
D gene: TRBD1
J gene: TRBJ2-7
V gene: TRBV15
clone size: -

CDR3 protein: CASSTIPRGGQPQHF
CDR3 DNA: TGTGCCAGCAGCACAATACCCAGGGGAGGGCAGCCCCAGCATTTT
D gene: -
J gene: TRBJ1-5
V gene: TRBV27
clone size: -

CDR3 protein: CASSPRGSDGYTF
CDR3 DNA: TGTGCCAGCAGCCCCCGGGGTTCGGATGGCTACACCTTC
D gene: -
J gene: TRBJ1-2
V gene: TRBV7-9
clone size: -

CDR3 protein: CAVGGKGNQPQHF
CDR3 DNA: TGTGCCGTAGGGGGTAAGGGCAATCAGCCCCAGCATTTT
D gene: -
J gene: TRBJ1-5
V gene: TRBV30
clone size: -

CDR3 protein: CASTTTSARINHAQYF
CDR3 DNA: TGTGCCAGTACCACGACTAGCGCCCGAATTAATCATGCGCAGTATTTT
D gene: TRBD2
J gene: TRBJ2-3
V gene: TRBV19
clone size: -

CDR3 protein: CASTRDPFSNQPQHF
CDR3 DNA: TGTGCCAGTACCCGGGATCCGTTTAGCAATCAGCCCCAGCATTTT
D gene: -
J gene: TRBJ1-5
V gene: TRBV19
clone size: once

CDR3 protein: CASSLAAGIKQYF
CDR3 DNA: TGTGCCAGCAGCTTGGCAGCAGGGATCAAGCAGTACTTC
D gene: -
J gene: TRBJ2-7
V gene: TRBV5-4
clone size: -

CDR3 protein: CASSREGSYEQYF
CDR3 DNA: TGTGCCAGTTCGAGAGAGGGATCCTACGAGCAGTACTTC
D gene: -
J gene: TRBJ2-7
V gene: TRBV6-1
clone size: -

CDR3 protein: CASSRGLAGVGGKETQYF
CDR3 DNA: TGCGCCAGCAGCCGAGGACTAGCGGGAGTTGGGGGGAAAGAGACCCAGTACTTC
D gene: TRBD2
J gene: TRBJ2-5
V gene: TRBV4-1
clone size: -

CDR3 protein: CASSQEDGTGGKKLFF
CDR3 DNA: TGCGCCAGCAGCCAAGAGGACGGGACAGGGGGTAAAAAACTGTTTTTT
D gene: TRBD1
J gene: TRBJ1-4
V gene: TRBV4-1
clone size: -

CDR3 protein: CASSVGRGWNQPQHF
CDR3 DNA: TGTGCCAGCAGCGTAGGCAGGGGTTGGAATCAGCCCCAGCATTTT
D gene: -
J gene: TRBJ1-5
V gene: TRBV9
clone size: -

CDR3 protein: CASSFRTGRTDTQYF
CDR3 DNA: TGTGCCAGCAGCTTCAGGACAGGCCGCACAGATACGCAGTATTTT
D gene: TRBD1
J gene: TRBJ2-3
V gene: TRBV11-2
clone size: -